This T cell receptor (beta chain) derives from a study of blood T cells in healthy people across ages (dated by TCRdb to the mid-2010s). With respect to the entire study: In model experiments, template switching captured about one uniquely barcoded TCR beta cDNA molecule for every two T cells. To track age-related changes in TCR beta repertoire diversity, the study relied on deep sequencing normalized with unique cDNA molecular identifiers. Four age groups were formed from the donors: young (average approximately 15 years), middle-aged (around 37), aged (62) and long-lived (around 82). To avoid experimental bias, donors of different ages were spread randomly across the sequencing lanes. For two donors (one aged 18 to 29 and one aged 80 or older), the study analyzed two additional independent replicas of 1 million unique cDNA reads from the same blood draw. Overall study outcomes, separate from this receptor: Compared with the aged group, more naive CD4+ T cells, fewer expanded clones and increased TCR diversity were shown by the long-lived group, suggesting age selection. Since profiling was done on bulk unsorted PBMCs, naive and antigen-experienced compartments could not be conclusively compared. As age increased, observed TCR beta diversity per million T cells dropped in a roughly linear way, and a significant reduction was already evident by age about 40. A strong correlation was found between observed TCR beta diversity and the percentage of naive T cells measured by flow cytometry. Because donor CMV infection status was unknown, age-related changes in expanded clonotypes were potentially confounded. Estimates of total diversity from one million sequenced T cells were regarded as lower bounds and underestimates.

Donors were 35 to 40 systemically healthy Caucasian individuals from Russia aged about 6 to 100 years. Ten milliliters of peripheral blood were drawn from each donor into EDTA-treated Vacutainer tubes. Ficoll-Paque density-gradient centrifugation was used to isolate PBMCs, with at least 6.5 million obtained per sample. Trizol reagent was used to extract total RNA from the PBMCs, yielding at least 5 micrograms per sample. The percentages of naive CD45RAhigh/CD27high T cells were determined by flow cytometry on a PBMC aliquot from every donor. About this clonotype itself: This clone's antigen is unknown. No base qualities exist here, and no much larger clone lies one base off it.

Between the V and J ends, shortened by 6 bases and 6 bases respectively, the junction contains 15 bases. From the cysteine through the phenylalanine, the CDR3 covers 15 amino acids. Just CDR3 DNA is preserved here, 45 bases in frame from base 1. The library was produced with 5' RACE. The instrument was an Illumina HiSeq 2500. A second PCR of roughly 7 to 12 cycles was run with a J-beta primer mix and a sample-barcoded 5' primer. Each TCR beta cDNA molecule received a unique molecular identifier from a template-switch 5' adaptor carrying 12 random nucleotides. At least 2.5 million CDR3-containing paired-end reads were obtained from each sample. The Mint cDNA synthesis kit, primed by a TRBC-specific oligonucleotide, was used to synthesize first-strand cDNA from all RNA. Following uracil-DNA glycosylase treatment, a first 18-cycle PCR with universal primers M1SS and BC2_uni_R was performed on all cDNA. The paper's data handling went like this. For normalization, 1 million high-quality reads were randomly selected from each sample, with every read carrying a distinct molecular identifier. Reads with shared molecular identifiers were discarded instead of being binned into consensus sequences. MiTCR, run with a Q25 quality threshold and the strictest error-elimination algorithm, handled CDR3 identification, clonotype clustering and error correction. A nonparametric unseen species model using Euler transformation provided a lower-bound estimate of total TCR beta diversity. TCRdb itself trimmed the public reads at Q25 with fastp, ran MiXCR and retained productive beta chains. Entries that share a CDR3 protein sequence are merged under the most common genes and DNA. The V and J calls and clone size come from TCRdb's table, not from the authors' own analysis. This sample holds over a million distinct CDR3 sequences; roughly 64% were observed only once. 6.7% of the sample comes from the top ten.

The receptor's source is a man between 18 and 35 years old in good health. The sequenced sample was blood. The sequence is built from TRBV12-3 or TRBV12-4 and TRBJ1-6; possibly the D gene is TRBD1, per 5 matching bases. The DNA sequence follows: TGTGCCAGCAGCTACACCATGGGGCCTAATTCACCCCTCCACTTT. Its protein reads: CASSYTMGPNSPLHF.